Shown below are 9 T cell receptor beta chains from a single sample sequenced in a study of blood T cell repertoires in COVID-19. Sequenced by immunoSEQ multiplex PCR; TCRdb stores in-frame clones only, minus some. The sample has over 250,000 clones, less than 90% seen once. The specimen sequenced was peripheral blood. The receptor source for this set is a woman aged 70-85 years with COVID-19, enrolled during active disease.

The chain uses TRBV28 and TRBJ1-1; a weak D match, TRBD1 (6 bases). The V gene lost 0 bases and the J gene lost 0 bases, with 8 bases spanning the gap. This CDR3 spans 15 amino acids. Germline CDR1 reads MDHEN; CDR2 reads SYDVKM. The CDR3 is CASSLWGALNTEAFF. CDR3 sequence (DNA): TGTGCCAGCAGTTTATGGGGGGCCTTGAACACTGAAGCTTTCTTT.

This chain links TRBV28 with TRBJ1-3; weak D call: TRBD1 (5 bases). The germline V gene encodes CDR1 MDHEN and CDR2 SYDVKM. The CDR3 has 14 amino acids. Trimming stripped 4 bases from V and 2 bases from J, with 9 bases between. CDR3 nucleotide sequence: TGTGCCAGCAGTTCCGCAGGGACTGGAAACACCATATATTTT. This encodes CASSSAGTGNTIYF. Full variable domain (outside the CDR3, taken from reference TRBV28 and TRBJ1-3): DVKVTQSSRYLVKRTGEKVFLECVQDMDHENMFWYRQDPGLGLRLIYFSYDVKMKEKGDIPEGYSVSREKKERFSLILESASTNQTSMYLCASSSAGTGNTIYFGEGSWLTVV.

The CDR3 coding sequence is TGTGCCAGCAGCTTGGAGGGGGCTAGCGGGGACGACGAGCAGTACTTC. It codes for CASSLEGASGDDEQYF. This rearrangement joins TRBV5-6 to TRBJ2-7; 9 nucleotides align to TRBD2. Germline V gene lookup returns CDR1 SGHDT and CDR2 YYEEEE. This CDR3 comprises 16 residues. The trim removed 0 bases at V and 5 bases at J, leaving 9 bases unmatched.

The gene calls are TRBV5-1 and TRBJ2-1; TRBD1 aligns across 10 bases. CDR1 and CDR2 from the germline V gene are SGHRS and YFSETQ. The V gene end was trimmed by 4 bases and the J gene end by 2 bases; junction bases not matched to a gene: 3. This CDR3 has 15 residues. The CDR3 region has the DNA TGCGCCAGCAGCGGGACAGGGGACCCCTACAATGAGCAGTTCTTC. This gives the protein CASSGTGDPYNEQFF.

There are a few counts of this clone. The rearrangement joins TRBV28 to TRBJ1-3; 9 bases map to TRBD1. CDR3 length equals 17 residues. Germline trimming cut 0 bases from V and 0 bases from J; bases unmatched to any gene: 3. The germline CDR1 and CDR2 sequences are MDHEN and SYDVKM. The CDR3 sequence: CASSLWRQGVSGNTIYF. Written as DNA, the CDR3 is TGTGCCAGCAGTTTATGGAGACAGGGGGTCTCTGGAAACACCATATATTTT.

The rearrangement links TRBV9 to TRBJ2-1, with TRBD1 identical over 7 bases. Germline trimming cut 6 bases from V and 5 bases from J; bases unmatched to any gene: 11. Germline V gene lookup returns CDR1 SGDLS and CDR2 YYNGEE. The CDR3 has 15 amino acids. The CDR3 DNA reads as TGTGCCAGCAACCGGCCGGGACAGAGAAACAATGAGCAGTTCTTC. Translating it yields CASNRPGQRNNEQFF.

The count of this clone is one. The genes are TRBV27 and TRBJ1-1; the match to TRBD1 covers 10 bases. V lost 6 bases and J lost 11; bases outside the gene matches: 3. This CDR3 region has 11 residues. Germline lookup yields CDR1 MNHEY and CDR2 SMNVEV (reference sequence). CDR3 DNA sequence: TGTGCCAGCAGGACAGGGGGCTTGGCTTTCTTT. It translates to CASRTGGLAFF.

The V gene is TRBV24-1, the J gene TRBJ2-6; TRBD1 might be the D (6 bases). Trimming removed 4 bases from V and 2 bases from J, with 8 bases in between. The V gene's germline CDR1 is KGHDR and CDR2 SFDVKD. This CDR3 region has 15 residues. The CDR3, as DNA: TGTGCCACCAGTGACACAGGGACTGGGGCCAACGTCCTGACTTTC. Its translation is CATSDTGTGANVLTF.

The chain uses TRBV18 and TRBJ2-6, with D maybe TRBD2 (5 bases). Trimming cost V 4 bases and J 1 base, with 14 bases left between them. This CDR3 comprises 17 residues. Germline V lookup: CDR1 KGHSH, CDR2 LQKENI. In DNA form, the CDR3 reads TGTGCCAGCTCACGGCTGGGGAGAACTTCTGGGGCCAACGTCCTGACTTTC. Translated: CASSRLGRTSGANVLTF.